Shown below are 29 T cell receptor beta chains from a single sample sequenced in a study of cytomegalovirus exposure and HLA in healthy donors. A multiplex PCR was run with 60 Vbeta primers and 13 Jbeta primers. Assay: immunoSEQ multiplex PCR; the TCRdb copy retains only in-frame clones and omits some. The sample has some 190,000 clones, more than 65% seen once. Sample: PBMCs. The source of these receptors is a woman in her 30s in good health and CMV-seropositive.

The chain combines TRBV30 with TRBJ2-7, with TRBD2 matching over 10 bases. CDR3 size: 13 residues. Trimming at V came to 7 bases and at J to 3 bases, leaving 6 bases not matched to a gene. CDR1 and CDR2 (germline): GTSNPN, SVGIG (reference sequence). The chain's CDR3 is CAFSSGGNYEQYF. CDR3 in DNA: TGTGCCTTTTCTAGCGGGGGAAACTACGAGCAGTACTTC.

Concerning this clone itself: The junction differs from germline at one of its ends, possibly a read error. The V and J genes are TRBV11-3 and TRBJ2-6; maybe TRBD2 (7 bases). Germline lookup yields CDR1 SGHNT and CDR2 YENEEA. CDR3 size: 18 residues. CDR3 bases: TGTGCCAGCAGCTTGGAACAGGGAGGGACTTCTGGGGCCAACGGCCTGACTTTC. As protein: CASSLEQGGTSGANGLTF.

The J gene is TRBJ1-5, the V gene TRBV28, with TRBD1 matching 7 bases. Germline CDR1 is MDHEN and CDR2 is SYDVKM. This CDR3 comprises 15 residues. V lost 3 bases, J lost 3 bases, and 5 bases stayed unmatched. CDR3 protein: CASSFEDRLNQPQHF. The CDR3 DNA follows: TGTGCCAGCAGTTTCGAGGACAGGCTCAATCAGCCCCAGCATTTT.

V and J are TRBV10-2 and TRBJ2-7; 9 positions match TRBD2. CDR3 size: 16 residues. Germline V lookup: CDR1 WSHSY, CDR2 SAAADI. The ends lost 2 bases at V and 0 bases at J; junction bases unmatched: 5. CDR3 in DNA: TGCGCCAGCAGTGAGGGGCGGGGGGGAAGCTCCTACGAGCAGTACTTC. Its protein is CASSEGRGGSSYEQYF.

The chain recombines TRBV7-3 with TRBJ1-2, with a tentative D call TRBD1 (6 bases). The CDR3 covers 14 residues. Deletions cut 3 bases from V and 4 bases from J, with 12 bases between. Germline V gives CDR1 SGHTA, CDR2 FQGTGA. The CDR3 DNA is TGTGCCAGCAGCTTTGGACAGAAATTCTATGGCTACACCTTC. Translating it yields CASSFGQKFYGYTF.

The V gene is TRBV6-1, the J gene TRBJ1-6, with TRBD1 matching 9 bases. J gave up 8 bases and V 6 bases, and 8 bases lay outside the gene matches. This CDR3 region has 15 residues. Germline V gives CDR1 MNHNS, CDR2 SASEGT. In DNA form, the CDR3 reads TGTGCCAGCAGCAACGGACAGGGGAGTGATTCACCCCTCCACTTT. Its protein is CASSNGQGSDSPLHF.

This clone was seen more than once but under ten times. The V gene is TRBV27, the J gene TRBJ2-7, with 11 bases matching TRBD1. Germline V CDR1 and CDR2: MNHEY, SMNVEV (reference sequence). V was clipped by 8 bases and J by 3 bases; unmatched bases: 9. This CDR3 has 15 residues. The CDR3: CASGIPGQGDYEQYF. The CDR3 DNA reads TGTGCCAGCGGGATTCCGGGACAGGGGGACTACGAGCAGTACTTC.

V usage is TRBV4-1 and J usage is TRBJ2-7; D is possibly TRBD2 (5 bases). The V gene's germline CDR1 is MGHRA and CDR2 YSYEKL. The CDR3 loop spans 15 amino acids. With 1 base removed from V and 5 bases from J, the gap between germline ends came to 15 bases. This CDR3 reads CASSQVPERVHEQYF. In DNA, the CDR3 is TGCGCCAGCAGCCAAGTCCCGGAGAGGGTCCACGAGCAGTACTTC.

In its sample, this clone was seen once. The CDR3 region is CASSYQGYTAQETQYF. The CDR3, as DNA: TGTGCCAGCAGTTACCAGGGTTACACTGCCCAAGAGACCCAGTACTTC. The rearrangement joins TRBV6-5 to TRBJ2-5; D perhaps matches TRBD1 (5 bases). The CDR3 covers 16 residues. V was cut by 2 bases and J by 1 base, with 14 bases left in between. CDR1 MNHEY and CDR2 SVGAGI come from the germline V gene.

Only a few counts were recorded for this clone. The chain's CDR3 is CASSLSFGGPTDTQYF. The CDR3 DNA is TGTGCCAGCAGCTTAAGTTTCGGGGGGCCAACAGATACGCAGTATTTT. The chain recombines TRBV7-3 with TRBJ2-3; D perhaps matches TRBD2 (7 bases). The CDR3 has 16 amino acids. V was shortened by 1 base and J by 3 bases, with 14 bases between the two germline ends. Germline CDR1 reads SGHTA; CDR2 reads FQGTGA.

J is TRBJ1-5 and V is TRBV28; 7 nucleotides match TRBD1. The CDR3 is made up of 17 amino acids. The J segment lost 4 bases and the V segment lost 7 bases, leaving 16 bases of the junction unmatched. CDR1 MDHEN and CDR2 SYDVKM come from the germline V gene. CDR3 bases: TGTGCCAGCACATCCCAATGGCAGGGGGTAAGTAATCAGCCCCAGCATTTT. Encoded protein: CASTSQWQGVSNQPQHF.

This clone was detected only a few times. The chain joins TRBV7-9 to TRBJ2-6; D possibly corresponds to TRBD1 (5 bases). The CDR3 runs 17 residues. CDR1 is SEHNR, CDR2 FQNEAQ, per germline (reference sequence). Trimming pared 1 base from V and 4 bases from J, leaving 14 bases between. CDR3: CASSLVRGPEGANVLTF. CDR3 nucleotides: TGTGCCAGCAGCTTAGTTAGGGGCCCGGAAGGGGCCAACGTCCTGACTTTC. The full variable domain, in which reference TRBV7-9 and TRBJ2-6 provide the parts outside the CDR3, is DTGVSQNPRHKITKRGQNVTFRCDPISEHNRLYWYRQTLGQGPEFLTYFQNEAQLEKSRLLSDRFSAERPKGSFSTLEIQRTEQGDSAMYLCASSLVRGPEGANVLTFGAGSRLTVL.

The chain has TRBV5-1 and TRBJ1-6; no reliable D call. Germline CDR1 reads SGHRS; CDR2 reads YFSETQ. The V end lost 3 bases, the J end lost 9 bases, and 13 bases lay between the germline ends. The CDR3 covers 14 residues. As DNA, the CDR3 is TGCGCCAGCAGCTCGGAAGGAGGTTTTTCACCCCTCCACTTT. Its protein product is CASSSEGGFSPLHF.

This chain links TRBV25-1 with TRBJ1-1; weak D call: TRBD1 (5 bases). Trimming took 3 bases from V and 6 from J, leaving 20 bases between them. There are 16 residues in the CDR3. The germline V gene has CDR1 MGHDK and CDR2 SYGVNS. DNA for the CDR3: TGTGCCAGCAGTGAGGGGCGGGTCAGGGAGGGGTCTGAAGCTTTCTTT. Translation: CASSEGRVREGSEAFF.

The chain couples TRBV28 to TRBJ2-7, with 9 bases lining up with TRBD2. The CDR3 extends over 17 amino acids. Germline loops: CDR1 MDHEN, CDR2 SYDVKM. With 5 bases clipped from V and 0 bases from J, the junction kept 11 bases outside the gene matches. CDR3 coding DNA: TGTGCCAGCAGTCGCCTTAGCGGGGGCGGTTTCTCCTACGAGCAGTACTTC. As protein: CASSRLSGGGFSYEQYF. The whole variable domain, remainder taken from reference TRBV28 and TRBJ2-7, is DVKVTQSSRYLVKRTGEKVFLECVQDMDHENMFWYRQDPGLGLRLIYFSYDVKMKEKGDIPEGYSVSREKKERFSLILESASTNQTSMYLCASSRLSGGGFSYEQYFGPGTRLTVT.

Notes on this clone: A junction boundary mismatches the germline segment, possibly from a read error. The V gene is TRBV6-1, the J gene TRBJ2-3, with 8 bases fitting TRBD2. CDR3 length equals 16 residues. Germline values: CDR1 MNHNS, CDR2 SASEGT. CDR3 protein: CASSEAPSGGTDTQYF. The CDR3 bases are TGTGCCAGCAGTGAAGCGCCAAGCGGGGGCACGGATACGCAGTATTTT.

The chain couples TRBV29-1 to TRBJ1-1, with 7 bases matching TRBD1. CDR3 length: 12 residues. The J segment lost 5 bases and the V segment lost 8 bases, leaving 8 bases of the junction unmatched. The germline CDR1 and CDR2 sequences are SQVTM and ANQGSEA. The chain's CDR3 is CSSQGVGTEAFF. Written as DNA, the CDR3 is TGCAGCAGTCAGGGGGTCGGAACTGAAGCTTTCTTT.

This rearrangement joins TRBV28 to TRBJ2-5; 7 bases are a match to TRBD2. This CDR3 has 13 amino acids. The trim removed 4 bases at V and 3 bases at J, leaving 2 bases unmatched. Germline V lookup: CDR1 MDHEN, CDR2 SYDVKM. CDR3 in amino acids: CASSSSGEETQYF. As DNA, the CDR3 is TGTGCCAGCAGTTCTAGCGGAGAAGAGACCCAGTACTTC.

V is TRBV5-6 and J is TRBJ2-5; 14 nucleotides match TRBD2. This CDR3 has 16 residues. The germline gives CDR1 SGHDT, CDR2 YYEEEE. J was trimmed by 7 bases and V by 3 bases; bases with no gene match: 8. CDR3 DNA: TGTGCCAGCAGCTCGTGGACTAGCGGGGGGCCAGGGACCCAGTACTTC. Protein: CASSSWTSGGPGTQYF.

The chain has TRBV7-9 and TRBJ1-5; 8 positions match TRBD1. Germline V lookup: CDR1 SEHNR, CDR2 FQNEAQ (reference sequence). This CDR3 contains 16 residues. V trimming: 1 base; J trimming: 1 base; junction bases outside the gene matches: 3. The CDR3 DNA reads as TGTGCCAGCAGCTTAGGGACAGGGACCAGCAATCAGCCCCAGCATTTT. Protein sequence: CASSLGTGTSNQPQHF.

The rearrangement uses TRBV28 and TRBJ2-7; 16 nucleotides line up with TRBD2. This CDR3 has 18 amino acids. V lost 2 bases, J lost 4 bases, and 8 bases stayed unmatched. Per germline, CDR1 MDHEN and CDR2 SYDVKM. This CDR3 is CASSLGTSGGAKVYEQYF. As DNA, the CDR3 is TGTGCCAGCAGTTTAGGGACTAGCGGGGGGGCCAAAGTGTACGAGCAGTACTTC.

J is TRBJ1-1 and V is TRBV5-1; TRBD1 matches 7 bases. The V and J ends lost 1 base and 6 bases, in that order; junction bases with no gene match: 6. Looked up from germline, CDR1 is SGHRS and CDR2 is YFSETQ. The CDR3 covers 14 residues. The CDR3 DNA is TGCGCCAGCAGCTTGTGGGACAGCCTACCTGAAGCTTTCTTT. Residues: CASSLWDSLPEAFF.

V gene TRBV5-1 combines with J gene TRBJ2-2; TRBD1 agrees at 10 bases. The germline CDR1 and CDR2 sequences are SGHRS and YFSETQ. The CDR3 runs to 16 residues. Unmatched junction bases numbered 6, after V lost 4 bases and J lost 3 bases. DNA for the CDR3: TGCGCCAGCAGCCCCCGACAGGGGGCGTACACCGGGGAGCTGTTTTTT. Its protein is CASSPRQGAYTGELFF.

The CDR3 nucleotides are TGTGCCAGCAGCTTAGGCGGGGCCCGCCCTTCCTATGGCTACACCTTC. It specifies CASSLGGARPSYGYTF. The V and J genes are TRBV7-2 and TRBJ1-2; D possibly corresponds to TRBD1 (5 bases). The length of the CDR3 is 16 residues. Germline V gene data show CDR1 as SGHTA and CDR2 as FQGNSA. V lost 1 base, J lost 4 bases, and 16 bases lay in between.

The chain recombines TRBV5-1 with TRBJ2-2; 7 nucleotides align to TRBD1. CDR1 is SGHRS, CDR2 YFSETQ, per germline. Trimming at V came to 4 bases and at J to 4 bases, leaving 4 bases not matched to a gene. There are 14 residues in the CDR3. This chain's CDR3 is CASSHRQGTGELFF. CDR3 nucleotide sequence: TGCGCCAGCAGCCACCGACAGGGCACCGGGGAGCTGTTTTTT.

There are a few counts of this clone. This chain uses TRBV5-8 with TRBJ2-5, with 7 bases matching TRBD1. From germline, CDR1 is SGHTS and CDR2 YDEGEE. J lost 2 bases, V lost 3 bases, and 7 bases had no gene match. The length of the CDR3 is 15 residues. The CDR3 sequence is CASSWEAQGQETQYF. The CDR3 DNA reads as TGTGCCAGCAGCTGGGAAGCACAGGGGCAAGAGACCCAGTACTTC.

This chain links TRBV7-2 with TRBJ2-5; TRBD1 might be the D (6 bases). CDR3 length equals 15 residues. The V end was cut by 5 bases, the J end by 4 bases, with 17 bases between. Germline CDR1 is SGHTA and CDR2 is FQGNSA. CDR3 DNA: TGTGCCAGCAGCGCTCAGAGGGGGTTAGGAGAGACCCAGTACTTC. It codes for CASSAQRGLGETQYF.

The chain uses TRBV7-2 and TRBJ1-3; D is undetermined. Germline CDR1 reads SGHTA; CDR2 reads FQGNSA. The ends were cut back, 3 bases at V and 4 bases at J, with 7 bases in the middle. This CDR3 has 13 residues. CDR3 in DNA: TGTGCCAGCAGCTTGGAGATGGGAAACACCATATATTTT. Its protein is CASSLEMGNTIYF.

J is TRBJ2-7 and V is TRBV28; 9 bases match TRBD2. The trim removed 4 bases at V and 6 bases at J, leaving 10 bases unmatched. The CDR3 sequence is 15 residues long. CDR1 is MDHEN, CDR2 SYDVKM, per germline. CDR3 loop: CASSSAGTSFSEQYF. The CDR3 region has the DNA TGTGCCAGCAGTTCCGCCGGGACTAGCTTCTCCGAGCAGTACTTC.